The source of this T cell receptor beta chain is a study of blood T cell repertoires in COVID-19. Allocation to cohorts depended on clinical history reported by the participants. How the authors handled the data: Reference gene primer amplification gave nucleated cell count estimates. Measured with immunoSEQ multiplex PCR; TCRdb has only the in-frame clones, and not every one. The DNA gave D and trimming, while V, J and clone size come from that table. The sample carries some 290,000 clones, just under 90% recorded once. This CDR3 spans 16 amino acids. Trimming cost V 0 bases and J 8 bases, with 16 bases left between them. Germline V gene sequence: CDR1 LNHNV, CDR2 YYDKDF (reference sequence).

V gene TRBV15 combines with J gene TRBJ1-4; no firm D call. The sample taken for sequencing was PBMCs or T cells enriched from blood (not recorded which). The TCR sequence derives from a woman in her 30s who had recovered from COVID-19. CDR3 in amino acids: CATSREQTGITEKLFF. CDR3 in DNA: TGTGCCACCAGCAGAGAACAGACCGGGATCACAGAAAAACTGTTTTTT. Using reference TRBV15 and TRBJ1-4 for the parts outside the CDR3, the full variable domain is DAMVIQNPRYQVTQFGKPVTLSCSQTLNHNVMYWYQQKSSQAPKLLFHYYDKDFNNEADTPDNFQSRRPNTSFCFLDIRSPGLGDTAMYLCATSREQTGITEKLFFGSGTQLSVL.